The clone carrying this TCR beta chain was seen repeatedly, ten times or more. The sample's time point: patch test 2, 6 weeks after DPC sensitization. Treatment in this sample: therapeutic diphenylcyclopropenone sensitization with weekly scalp DPC. At every patch-test visit, blood was drawn before the patch test was applied. The data are from a study of human T cells and chemical hapten exposure. Across the study: Patches that contained 0.01% DPC were applied to the upper back and read at 6 days. Alopecia areata, totalis or universalis affected patients, mainly female.

Trimming left V 6 bases short and J 7 bases short, with 10 bases between. The CDR3 spans 11 residues. Individual cDNA molecules (in the library) carried attached unique molecular identifiers. One entry per CDR3 protein, called by TCRdb with MiXCR from the RACE reads. Among roughly 150,000 distinct CDR3 sequences listed, 12% were seen once. Source: whole blood, taken in connection with sensitization to the hapten diphenylcyclopropenone (DPC). The V gene is TRBV12-3 or TRBV12-4, the J gene TRBJ2-7; the D gene is possibly TRBD1 (5 bases). This clonotype was obtained from a woman aged 45 to 65 with alopecia areata. Some clones in this sample may be carry-over from other donors' samples. The CDR3 sequence is CASRGPVEQYF. The CDR3 DNA follows: TGTGCCAGCAGGGGGCCTGTAGAGCAGTACTTC.